The 30 T cell receptor beta chains below were found in one sample sequenced in a study of T cells in Graves' hyperthyroidism and ophthalmopathy. Regions amplified from RNA transcripts were the TCR beta CDR3 regions. TCR CDR3 underwent first-round RT-PCR with the HTBI primer set. TCRdb reprocessed the multiplex PCR reads via MiXCR and lists one record per CDR3 protein. The sample has some 690,000 distinct CDR3 sequences, 15% to 20% seen once; the top ten hold around a sixth. The specimen sequenced was blood. These TCRs come from a middle-aged man with Graves' hyperthyroidism.

This rearrangement joins TRBV6-1 to TRBJ1-1; D uncertain. The V gene's germline CDR1 is MNHNS and CDR2 SASEGT. The CDR3 extends over 13 amino acids. V was trimmed by 0 bases and J by 7 bases, leaving 9 bases between them. Here the CDR3 reads CASSEAPRGEAFF. The CDR3 region has the DNA TGTGCCAGCAGTGAAGCTCCTCGAGGTGAAGCTTTCTTT.

The gene calls are TRBV5-1 and TRBJ2-3; D not resolved. This CDR3 spans 15 amino acids. The germline V gene has CDR1 SGHRS and CDR2 YFSETQ. The V gene lost 4 bases and the J gene lost 1 base, with 13 bases spanning the gap. CDR3 bases: TGCGCCAGCAGCGGGCCCAAAGACGGCACAGATACGCAGTATTTT. As protein: CASSGPKDGTDTQYF.

This clonotype occurred a few times. This rearrangement joins TRBV24-1 to TRBJ2-1; possibly TRBD2 for D (5 bases). V lost 5 bases to trimming and J lost 8 bases, with 15 bases between them. The germline gives CDR1 KGHDR, CDR2 SFDVKD. CDR3 length equals 14 residues. Here the CDR3 DNA reads TGTGCCACCAGTGGCGGGTTTTATACCTATGAGCAGTTCTTC. Its translation is CATSGGFYTYEQFF.

The table lists this clonotype with many counts. V is TRBV3-1 and J is TRBJ2-1; D gene uncertain. V dropped 4 bases and J dropped 6 bases, with 10 bases sitting between them. The germline CDR1 and CDR2 sequences are LGHDT and YNNKEL (reference sequence). CDR3 length equals 13 residues. The CDR3 nucleotides are TGTGCCAGCAGCCTATCGACTGGCAATGAGCAGTTCTTC. Protein: CASSLSTGNEQFF.

The chain combines TRBV20-1 with TRBJ1-5; D is unresolved. Trimming stripped 0 bases from V and 2 bases from J, with 5 bases between. CDR1 is DFQATT and CDR2 is SNEGSKA in the germline V gene (reference sequence). The CDR3 contains 13 residues. CDR3 region: CSAREPGNQPQHF. The CDR3 DNA follows: TGCAGTGCTAGAGAACCGGGCAATCAGCCCCAGCATTTT.

V usage is TRBV5-1 and J usage is TRBJ2-3; D possibly corresponds to TRBD1 (6 bases). V was shortened by 6 bases and J by 0 bases, with 14 bases between the two germline ends. CDR1 is SGHRS, CDR2 YFSETQ, per germline. The CDR3 has 15 amino acids. CDR3 loop: CASKSRTDSTDTQYF. DNA of the CDR3: TGCGCCAGCAAGAGTCGGACAGATAGCACAGATACGCAGTATTTT.

The chain links TRBV6-2 or TRBV6-3 to TRBJ1-1; D remains ambiguous. Per germline, CDR1 MNHEY and CDR2 SVGEGT. V dropped 0 bases and J dropped 5 bases, with 10 bases sitting between them. The CDR3 loop spans 14 amino acids. The CDR3, as DNA: TGTGCCAGCAGTTACTCCTTTCCCGTTACTGAAGCTTTCTTT. Translation: CASSYSFPVTEAFF.

About this clonotype itself: The conserved final phenylalanine or tryptophan is absent from the CDR3, which likely points to a read error. The gene calls are TRBV7-9 and TRBJ2-5, with TRBD2 identical over 7 bases. V trimming: 6 bases; J trimming: 1 base; junction bases outside the gene matches: 5. CDR1 is SEHNR and CDR2 is FQNEAQ in the germline V gene (reference sequence). CDR3 length: 14 residues. CDR3 in amino acids: CASSLTSTQETQYV. The CDR3 bases are TGTGCCAGCAGTTTGACTAGCACCCAAGAGACCCAGTACGTC.

A remark on this clonotype: Since a much larger clone is just one base distant, this may be a read error. The chain links TRBV19 to TRBJ2-1; TRBD2 aligns across 9 bases. Germline CDR1 LNHDA, CDR2 SQIVND (reference sequence). Germline trimming cut 8 bases from V and 2 bases from J; bases unmatched to any gene: 7. The length of the CDR3 is 15 residues. The CDR3 spells CASAAGGAPYNEQFF. CDR3 nucleotides: TGTGCCAGTGCCGCGGGGGGGGCTCCCTACAATGAGCAGTTCTTC.

This clonotype has only a few counts. The V and J genes are TRBV2 and TRBJ2-3, with a possible D match to TRBD1 (6 bases). From germline, CDR1 is SNHLY and CDR2 FYNNEI. The V end was cut by 4 bases, the J end by 8 bases, with 7 bases between. The CDR3 is 11 amino acids. The CDR3 DNA follows: TGTGCCAGCAGTGGAGGGGGTACGCAGTATTTT. It codes for CASSGGGTQYF.

This clonotype was detected many times. This rearrangement joins TRBV6-2 or TRBV6-3 to TRBJ2-5; no definite D call. V lost 9 bases, J lost 5 bases, and 22 bases lay in between. CDR3 length equals 15 residues. The germline V gene has CDR1 MNHEY and CDR2 SVGEGT. The CDR3 here is CASSILWAGRETQYF. The DNA of the CDR3 is TGTGCCAGTAGTATTCTGTGGGCCGGTCGGGAGACCCAGTACTTC.

The gene calls are TRBV20-1 and TRBJ2-1; 12 nucleotides match TRBD2. The CDR3 totals 14 residues. The ends lost 3 bases at V and 9 bases at J; junction bases unmatched: 6. Germline CDR1 reads DFQATT; CDR2 reads SNEGSKA (reference sequence). In DNA, the CDR3 is TGCAGTGCTAGGACGACTAGCGGGAGAGGTGAGCAGTTCTTC. It specifies CSARTTSGRGEQFF.

This clonotype has more than one count but fewer than ten. The chain joins TRBV18 to TRBJ2-2, with TRBD2 matching 12 bases. This CDR3 has 17 residues. J gave up 4 bases and V 0 bases, and 3 bases lay outside the gene matches. CDR1 and CDR2 from the germline V gene are KGHSH and LQKENI. The CDR3 here is CASSPPLLAGGTGELFF. CDR3 bases: TGTGCCAGCTCACCACCGCTACTAGCGGGAGGCACCGGGGAGCTGTTTTTT.

This clonotype came up many times. The chain combines TRBV6-2 or TRBV6-3 with TRBJ2-1; the match to TRBD2 covers 10 bases. The CDR3 is 16 residues long. Looked up from germline, CDR1 is MNHEY and CDR2 is SVGEGT. With V trimmed by 6 bases and J by 5 bases, 10 bases remained unmatched. CDR3 in DNA: TGTGCCAGCAGACAAATCCGGACTAGCGGTGACAATGAGCAGTTCTTC. It translates to CASRQIRTSGDNEQFF.

To note about this clonotype: A read error is possible here, since a much larger clone lies one base away. The chain is built from TRBV12-3 or TRBV12-4 and TRBJ1-5; TRBD1 matches 8 bases. The CDR3 is 15 amino acids. CDR3 sequence: CANSLVRDRNQPQHF. The CDR3 DNA reads as TGTGCCAACAGTTTAGTAAGGGACAGGAATCAGCCCCAGCATTTT.

This clonotype was detected many times. The rearrangement joins TRBV6-1 to TRBJ1-1; D perhaps matches TRBD1 (5 bases). CDR3 length: 13 amino acids. V was clipped by 10 bases and J by 0 bases, with 12 bases between them. The V gene's germline CDR1 is MNHNS and CDR2 SASEGT. The CDR3 loop reads CATGDEMNTEAFF. The CDR3 DNA follows: TGTGCCACCGGGGACGAAATGAACACTGAAGCTTTCTTT.

At least ten counts were recorded for this clonotype. CDR3 nucleotide sequence: TGTGCCAGCAGTTCTTTAGCGGGAGGCTACAATGAGCAGTTCTTC. It encodes CASSSLAGGYNEQFF. This chain connects TRBV27 to TRBJ2-1; 10 nucleotides line up with TRBD2. CDR1 MNHEY and CDR2 SMNVEV come from the germline V gene (reference sequence). J lost 3 bases, V lost 4 bases, and 3 bases had no gene match. This CDR3 has 15 residues.

This clonotype showed up many times. The chain joins TRBV7-9 to TRBJ2-3; 7 positions agree with TRBD2. V was clipped by 4 bases and J by 0 bases; unmatched bases: 7. This CDR3 has 16 residues. Per the germline V gene, CDR1 is SEHNR and CDR2 is FQNEAQ (reference sequence). The CDR3 bases are TGTGCCAGCAGCTCGGTCCGTAGCGGGAGCACAGATACGCAGTATTTT. Encoded protein: CASSSVRSGSTDTQYF.

The CDR3 loop reads CASSEEAPSGAYEQYF. DNA for the CDR3: TGTGCCAGCAGCGAGGAGGCCCCTAGCGGGGCCTACGAGCAGTACTTC. The gene calls are TRBV9 and TRBJ2-7; TRBD2 agrees at 9 bases. Germline V gene data show CDR1 as SGDLS and CDR2 as YYNGEE. This CDR3 has 16 amino acids. V was pared by 3 bases and J by 2 bases, with 9 bases of the junction left unmatched.

Comment on this clonotype: Since a much larger clone is just one base distant, this may be a read error. The rearrangement joins TRBV9 to TRBJ2-1; 12 nucleotides agree with TRBD2. This CDR3 spans 16 amino acids. Germline CDR1 is SGDLS and CDR2 is YYNGEE. CDR3 DNA sequence: TGTGCCAGCAGCGGCCAGACTAGCGGGAGAGACAATGGGCAGTTCTTC. Amino acid sequence: CASSGQTSGRDNGQFF.

This clonotype appeared many times. The chain couples TRBV9 to TRBJ2-7; D uncertain. Germline V CDR1 and CDR2: SGDLS, YYNGEE. CDR3 length equals 14 residues. Trimming took 7 bases from V and 0 from J, leaving 14 bases between them. CDR3 sequence reads: CASGPEASSYEQYF. The CDR3 coding sequence is TGTGCCAGCGGGCCCGAGGCGAGCTCCTACGAGCAGTACTTC.

This clonotype was detected a few times. The V call is TRBV28, the J call TRBJ1-5; a weak D match, TRBD1 (6 bases). The CDR3 contains 15 residues. Germline CDR1 and CDR2: MDHEN and SYDVKM. V gave up 5 bases and J gave up 3 bases, with 14 bases separating them. The CDR3 loop reads CASSQETGPNQPQHF. The CDR3 DNA follows: TGTGCCAGCAGTCAAGAGACAGGTCCCAATCAGCCCCAGCATTTT.

This clonotype has a handful of counts. The rearrangement links TRBV19 to TRBJ1-4; TRBD1 is a possible D gene (6 bases). CDR3 size: 12 residues. Trimming took off 9 bases at V and 14 bases at J, with 19 bases between the two ends. CDR1 and CDR2 (germline): LNHDA, SQIVND (reference sequence). CDR3 nucleotides: TGTGCCAGCTCAAACAGGGTTTCCCACCTGTTTTTT. This sequence encodes CASSNRVSHLFF.

This clonotype occurred many times. The chain is built from TRBV7-9 and TRBJ2-7, with D possibly being TRBD1 or TRBD2 (5 bases each). Germline assignment: CDR1 SEHNR and CDR2 FQNEAQ (reference sequence). V was shortened by 2 bases and J by 2 bases, with 10 bases between the two germline ends. The CDR3 is 14 amino acids. The CDR3 sequence is CASSLISGPYEQYF. Written as DNA, the CDR3 is TGTGCCAGCAGCTTAATTTCGGGGCCCTACGAGCAGTACTTC.

This clonotype was seen at least ten times. The chain recombines TRBV2 with TRBJ1-2; TRBD1 matches at 7 bases. The CDR3 has 14 residues. Germline V gives CDR1 SNHLY, CDR2 FYNNEI. J gave up 8 bases and V 5 bases, and 11 bases lay outside the gene matches. CDR3 bases: TGTGCCAGCAGTAGACAGGGAGCCCTGGAGGGCTACACCTTC. Translation: CASSRQGALEGYTF.

As for this clonotype: The junction does not match germline at one end; this may be a read error. The chain links TRBV10-3 to TRBJ2-1; 11 bases align to TRBD2. The CDR3 is 15 residues long. Germline CDR1 reads ENHRY; CDR2 reads SYGVKD. The CDR3 DNA follows: TGTGCCGTCAGAGAGACTAGCGGGACACACAATGAGCAGTTCTTC. Its protein is CAVRETSGTHNEQFF.

The chain carries TRBV19 and TRBJ2-7, with 8 positions matching TRBD2. This CDR3 comprises 18 residues. Germline CDR1 is LNHDA and CDR2 is SQIVND (reference sequence). The V segment lost 2 bases and the J segment 1 base; nucleotides outside the gene matches: 13. CDR3 amino acids: CASSIKASGPTFSYEQYF. The CDR3 region has the DNA TGTGCCAGTAGTATAAAAGCTAGCGGGCCGACCTTTTCCTACGAGCAGTACTTC.

This clonotype appeared many times. V and J are TRBV7-9 and TRBJ2-7; the match to TRBD1 covers 11 bases. This CDR3 contains 15 residues. Germline CDR1 reads SEHNR; CDR2 reads FQNEAQ (reference sequence). Trimming cost V 5 bases and J 3 bases; bases outside gene matches: 6. The CDR3 spells CASSSSGTGGYEQYF. The CDR3 DNA is TGTGCCAGCAGCAGTTCCGGGACAGGGGGCTACGAGCAGTACTTC.

A word on this clonotype: This clone may be a read error of a much larger clone one base away. V is TRBV7-9 and J is TRBJ2-7, with D tentatively TRBD2 (6 bases). The CDR3 covers 16 residues. Germline V gene data show CDR1 as SEHNR and CDR2 as FQNEAQ (reference sequence). Trimming took 1 base from V and 0 from J, leaving 13 bases between them. The CDR3 DNA reads as TGTGCCAGCAGCTTAGGGGACTGCGAAATCTCCTACGAGCAGTACTTC. Amino acids: CASSLGDCEISYEQYF.

At least ten counts were recorded for this clonotype. The chain uses TRBV28 and TRBJ2-7; D uncertain. Trimming pared 7 bases from V and 0 bases from J, leaving 10 bases between. The CDR3 spans 13 residues. Germline loops: CDR1 MDHEN, CDR2 SYDVKM. The CDR3 reads CASTEVSSYEQYF. In DNA form, the CDR3 reads TGTGCCAGCACCGAAGTCAGCTCCTACGAGCAGTACTTC.